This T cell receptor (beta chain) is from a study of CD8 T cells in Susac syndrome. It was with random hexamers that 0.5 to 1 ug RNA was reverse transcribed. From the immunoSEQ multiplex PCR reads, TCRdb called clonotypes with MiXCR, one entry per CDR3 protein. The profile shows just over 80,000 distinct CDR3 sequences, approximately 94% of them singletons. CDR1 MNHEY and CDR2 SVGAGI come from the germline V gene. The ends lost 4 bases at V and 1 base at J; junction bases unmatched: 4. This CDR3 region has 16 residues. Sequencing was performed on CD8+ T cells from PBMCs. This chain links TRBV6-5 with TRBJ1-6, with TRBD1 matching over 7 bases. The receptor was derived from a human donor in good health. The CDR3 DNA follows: TGTGCCAGCAGTTCGCGACAGGGTTCCTATAATTCACCCCTCCACTTT. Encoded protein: CASSSRQGSYNSPLHF.